This entry lists 15 T cell receptor beta chains sequenced from one sample in a study of a mutant IDH1 vaccine in newly diagnosed glioma. TCRdb keeps only in-frame clones here, not all; method: immunoSEQ multiplex PCR. The repertoire consists of more than 40,000 clones, with roughly 73% occurring once and the leading ten covering around 1.8%. Regarding time point: week 5, during vaccination. The vaccine gave 300 ug of a 20-mer mutant IDH1 peptide subcutaneously per dose. Their antigens are not known. The specimen comprised PBMCs, sampled from a glioma patient whose treatment included an IDH1 peptide vaccine. The receptors were sampled from a woman aged 40 to 50 with glioma.

This clone occurred once. J is TRBJ2-5 and V is TRBV29-1; weak D call: TRBD2 (6 bases). V was clipped by 7 bases and J by 5 bases, with 17 bases between them. The V gene's germline CDR1 is SQVTM and CDR2 ANQGSEA. The CDR3 totals 13 residues. The CDR3 DNA reads as TGCAGCGCACTCGGTGCGGGGCAGGAGACCCAGTACTTC. Amino acids: CSALGAGQETQYF. The variable domain in full, completed from reference TRBV29-1 and TRBJ2-5, reads SAVISQKPSRDICQRGTSLTIQCQVDSQVTMMFWYRQQPGQSLTLIATANQGSEATYESGFVIDKFPISRPNLTFSTLTVSNMSPEDSSIYLCSALGAGQETQYFGPGTRLLVL.

The chain couples TRBV4-1 to TRBJ1-2; D not certain. V was clipped by 3 bases and J by 4 bases, with 3 bases between them. Per germline, CDR1 MGHRA and CDR2 YSYEKL. CDR3 length equals 11 residues. DNA for the CDR3: TGCGCCAGCAGCCACGCCTATGGCTACACCTTC. This sequence encodes CASSHAYGYTF.

This rearrangement joins TRBV5-1 to TRBJ2-7, with D unclear. V was clipped by 1 base and J by 0 bases, with 8 bases between them. CDR3 length: 14 amino acids. Germline values: CDR1 SGHRS, CDR2 YFSETQ. The CDR3 DNA sequence: TGCGCCAGCAGCTTGCGCGACCGCTCCTACGAGCAGTACTTC. Encoded protein: CASSLRDRSYEQYF.

This clone was seen a few times. The J gene is TRBJ1-5, the V gene TRBV14; 10 nucleotides align to TRBD1. Germline-derived CDR1 and CDR2 are SGHDN and FVKESK. The CDR3 covers 15 residues. Germline trimming cut 5 bases from V and 6 bases from J; bases unmatched to any gene: 7. In DNA form, the CDR3 reads TGTGCCAGCAGCGTACCGGGACAGGGGCTTCAGCCCCAGCATTTT. It yields the protein CASSVPGQGLQPQHF.

There are a few counts of this clone. This sequence joins TRBV5-1 and TRBJ1-2, with 8 bases identical to TRBD1. The CDR3 extends over 13 amino acids. Germline CDR1 is SGHRS and CDR2 is YFSETQ. The V gene end was trimmed by 3 bases and the J gene end by 8 bases; junction bases not matched to a gene: 6. The CDR3 reads CASSSGQDLGYTF. The CDR3 DNA sequence: TGCGCCAGCAGCTCGGGACAGGATTTAGGCTACACCTTC.

The chain combines TRBV9 with TRBJ2-2, with no clear D. This CDR3 is built from 16 residues. CDR1 SGDLS and CDR2 YYNGEE come from the germline V gene. Trimming stripped 3 bases from V and 0 bases from J, with 12 bases between. In DNA, the CDR3 is TGTGCCAGCAGCGCCCTCCAGGTCGCGAACACCGGGGAGCTGTTTTTT. Protein sequence: CASSALQVANTGELFF.

The V and J genes are TRBV6-5 and TRBJ2-3; D uncertain. Trimming removed 2 bases at V and 6 bases at J, with 9 bases between. Per the germline V gene, CDR1 is MNHEY and CDR2 is SVGAGI. This CDR3 is 13 amino acids long. In DNA form, the CDR3 reads TGTGCCAGCAGTTACAAGTATGTGGATACGCAGTATTTT. Its protein is CASSYKYVDTQYF.

The V and J genes are TRBV5-1 and TRBJ1-4; a possible D gene is TRBD1 (6 bases). CDR3 length: 15 amino acids. Germline-derived CDR1 and CDR2 are SGHRS and YFSETQ. Trimming removed 4 bases at V and 2 bases at J, with 12 bases between. The CDR3 nucleotides read TGCGCCAGCAGCAGCACCCAGGGGACTAATGAAAAACTGTTTTTT. This encodes CASSSTQGTNEKLFF.

This chain uses TRBV10-3 with TRBJ2-7; 9 positions agree with TRBD2. CDR1 is ENHRY and CDR2 is SYGVKD in the germline V gene. The CDR3 is made up of 15 amino acids. V gave up 3 bases and J gave up 6 bases; unmatched junction bases: 9. CDR3 protein: CAISESGGLPGEQYF. The CDR3 DNA is TGTGCCATCAGTGAAAGCGGGGGGCTACCTGGCGAGCAGTACTTC.

This clone was picked up a small number of times. The J gene is TRBJ2-7, the V gene TRBV25-1; perhaps TRBD2 as D (6 bases). Germline values: CDR1 MGHDK, CDR2 SYGVNS. With 0 bases removed from V and 5 bases from J, the gap between germline ends came to 8 bases. CDR3 length: 13 residues. CDR3: CASSEYTGDEQYF. The CDR3 nucleotides are TGTGCCAGCAGTGAATACACGGGGGACGAGCAGTACTTC.

The CDR3 region has the DNA TGTGCCAGCAGTTACTCGATTGTGGGGGGGGTTTACGAGCAGTACTTC. Its translation: CASSYSIVGGVYEQYF. The V and J genes are TRBV6-6 and TRBJ2-7, with 7 bases fitting TRBD2. The length of the CDR3 is 16 residues. The germline V gene has CDR1 MNHNY and CDR2 SVGAGI (reference sequence). With V trimmed by 0 bases and J by 4 bases, 9 bases remained unmatched.

DNA of the CDR3: TGTGCCAGCAGCCAAGAGGGTAGCGGGGGAGGTGGGTTTCCGTACAATGAGCAGTTCTTC. This translates into CASSQEGSGGGGFPYNEQFF. The V and J genes are TRBV4-2 and TRBJ2-1; 9 positions match TRBD2. V gave up 0 bases and J gave up 4 bases; unmatched junction bases: 16. The CDR3 runs to 20 residues. Germline CDR1 reads LGHNA; CDR2 reads YNFKEQ.

This clone has only one observation. The chain is built from TRBV12-5 and TRBJ2-7; D is unclear. Germline-derived CDR1 and CDR2 are LGHNT and FRNRAP. The CDR3 totals 12 residues. The V end lost 8 bases, the J end lost 4 bases, and 12 bases lay between the germline ends. The CDR3 protein is CASWGGAYEQYF. The CDR3 DNA sequence: TGTGCTAGTTGGGGTGGCGCGTACGAGCAGTACTTC.

V gene TRBV7-2 combines with J gene TRBJ2-1, with 8 bases fitting TRBD2. V lost 4 bases and J lost 3; bases outside the gene matches: 5. The CDR3 consists of 15 residues. Germline values: CDR1 SGHTA, CDR2 FQGNSA. The CDR3 DNA is TGTGCCAGCAGCTACGTCGCGGGGGGCTACAATGAGCAGTTCTTC. It codes for CASSYVAGGYNEQFF.

The rearrangement joins TRBV7-2 to TRBJ2-7, with D tentatively TRBD1 (6 bases). Germline lookup yields CDR1 SGHTA and CDR2 FQGNSA. CDR3 length: 14 amino acids. V was clipped by 1 base and J by 1 base, with 8 bases between them. The CDR3 sequence: CASSLGTASYEQYF. The CDR3 nucleotides are TGTGCCAGCAGCTTAGGGACAGCATCCTACGAGCAGTACTTC.